This is a list of T cell receptor beta chains from one sample in a study of technical replicates of blood from a few donors. Measured with immunoSEQ multiplex PCR; TCRdb has only the in-frame clones, and not every one. Among around 84,000 clones, about 92% were seen once, and the ten largest hold about 0.23%. The sequencing input was T cells isolated from PBMCs. These receptors were taken from a human donor in good health. Both conserved end residues are part of each CDR3. D genes are given only for firm matches. Rows may omit the clone size; those that give it use once, few, many or a size class.

V	D	size	J	DNA	CDR3
TRBV28	.	.	TRBJ2-2	TGTGCCAGCAGTTTGGAGGGGGCTCGCACCGGGGAGCTGTTTTTT	CASSLEGARTGELFF
TRBV5-1	TRBD1	.	TRBJ1-4	TGCGCCAGCAGCTTGGGCGGGACAGGTAGCGAAAAACTGTTTTTT	CASSLGGTGSEKLFF
TRBV2	.	.	TRBJ2-2	TGTGCCAGCAGAAAAGATAGTACCGGGGAGCTGTTTTTT	CASRKDSTGELFF
TRBV4-1	.	.	TRBJ1-1	TGCGCCAGCAGCCAAGATCCAGGGATTATGGACACTGAAGCTTTCTTT	CASSQDPGIMDTEAFF
TRBV6-5	.	.	TRBJ1-1	TGTGCCAGCAGGGCCCCGGGTAACACTGAAGCTTTCTTT	CASRAPGNTEAFF
TRBV6-1	.	.	TRBJ1-5	TGTGCCAGCGACAACAATCAGCCCCAGCATTTT	CASDNNQPQHF
TRBV2	TRBD1	.	TRBJ1-3	TGTGCCAGCAGGGTTACAGGGGCCCGCTCTGGAAACACCATATATTTT	CASRVTGARSGNTIYF
TRBV6-4	.	.	TRBJ2-3	TGTGCCAGCAGTGACTCTACGTCAAGCGGCGGGGCAGATACGCAGTATTTT	CASSDSTSSGGADTQYF
TRBV10-3	TRBD1	.	TRBJ1-2	TGTGCCATCAGTGGACAGGGGGGCTATGGCTACACCTTC	CAISGQGGYGYTF
TRBV15	.	.	TRBJ1-3	TGTGCCACCAGAGCTTTCTCTGGAAACACCATATATTTT	CATRAFSGNTIYF
TRBV12-5	.	once	TRBJ1-2	TGTGCTAGTGGTTTGGGGATTAACAGGGAACATGGCTACACCTTC	CASGLGINREHGYTF
TRBV4-1	TRBD1	few	TRBJ1-1	TGCGCCAGCAGCCGAAGTACAGGGGATACTGAAGCTTTCTTT	CASSRSTGDTEAFF
TRBV18	.	.	TRBJ1-3	TGTGCCAGCTCACCCTTCGACAGCACAAACTCTGGAAACACCATATATTTT	CASSPFDSTNSGNTIYF
TRBV6-4	TRBD2	.	TRBJ2-1	TGTGCCAGCAGTGACTCCCTCCTAGCGGCGCAGTTCTTC	CASSDSLLAAQFF
TRBV6-1	.	.	TRBJ1-5	TGTGCCAGCACGACTGTGAGCAATCAGCCCCAGCATTTT	CASTTVSNQPQHF
TRBV7-2	TRBD2	once	TRBJ2-7	TGTGCCAGCAACCTCAGGTCCGGGGGGAGCTACGAGCAGTACTTC	CASNLRSGGSYEQYF
TRBV9	TRBD2	.	TRBJ2-1	TGTGCCAGCAGCGTAGGGACTAGCGAAATCTACAATGAGCAGTTCTTC	CASSVGTSEIYNEQFF
TRBV29-1	TRBD1	.	TRBJ2-2	TGCAGCGTTGAAGGATCGGGACAGGGGAACACCGGGGAGCTGTTTTTT	CSVEGSGQGNTGELFF
TRBV29-1	.	.	TRBJ2-1	TGCAGCGTCCGACCAAACCCAAGCGACCCCTACAATGAGCAGTTCTTC	CSVRPNPSDPYNEQFF
TRBV2	TRBD2	.	TRBJ2-1	TGTGCCAGCAGTGACGGCGAGCGGGAAGCCGGCTACAATGAGCAGTTCTTC	CASSDGEREAGYNEQFF
TRBV6-1	.	once	TRBJ2-5	TGTGCCAGCAATGAGGGGTTCGGGGACCAAGAGACCCAGTACTTC	CASNEGFGDQETQYF
TRBV10-1	.	once	TRBJ2-7	TGCGCCGGCCTCCAGGACAGCCTTACTTTC	CAGLQDSLTF
TRBV30	TRBD1	.	TRBJ2-7	TGTGCCTGGACGGCGGGGACAGGGTACTACGAGCAGTACTTC	CAWTAGTGYYEQYF
TRBV6-1	.	.	TRBJ1-3	TGTGCCAGCAGTTCACTCTCTGGAAACACCATATATTTT	CASSSLSGNTIYF
TRBV6-1	.	.	TRBJ1-2	TGTGCCAGCAGTGCCAGGGCCCCTAACTATGGCTACACCTTC	CASSARAPNYGYTF
TRBV4-1	TRBD1	.	TRBJ2-2	TGCGCCAGCAGCCAAGAGGGTAGGGGGCGAACCGGGGAGCTGTTTTTT	CASSQEGRGRTGELFF
TRBV28	TRBD2	.	TRBJ2-1	TGTGCCAGCAGTTTAATCTTAAGACTAGCGGGCTCCTACAATGAGCAGTTCTTC	CASSLILRLAGSYNEQFF
TRBV7-2	TRBD1	.	TRBJ1-1	TGTGCCAGCAGCTTGGTAACAGGGGTGGCGACTGAAGCTTTCTTT	CASSLVTGVATEAFF
TRBV27	TRBD1	.	TRBJ2-2	TGTGCCAGCAGTTTATCCCCCTACAGGGGTACCGGGGAGCTGTTTTTT	CASSLSPYRGTGELFF
TRBV7-9	TRBD1	.	TRBJ1-5	TGTGCCAGCAGCTTTATCGGAGGGGGCCATCAGCCCCAGCATTTT	CASSFIGGGHQPQHF
TRBV10-2	TRBD1	.	TRBJ2-2	TGCGCCAGCAGAGCCGGGACAGGGAAAACCGGGGAGCTGTTTTTT	CASRAGTGKTGELFF
TRBV6-1	.	.	TRBJ2-7	TGTGCCAGCAGTGAAGTTGGCTCCTTCTACGAGCAGTACTTC	CASSEVGSFYEQYF
TRBV7-9	TRBD1	.	TRBJ2-1	TGTGCCAGCAGCCCATTATTCCGTCGACAGGGGGCTGGGGTTGAGCAGTTCTTC	CASSPLFRRQGAGVEQFF
TRBV28	TRBD2	.	TRBJ2-3	TGTGCCAGCAGTCCGGGACTAGCGGTTTCAGATACGCAGTATTTT	CASSPGLAVSDTQYF
TRBV11-2	TRBD2	.	TRBJ2-1	TGTGCCAGCAGCTTAGCAGCGGGGGGTAGGAATGAGCAGTTCTTC	CASSLAAGGRNEQFF
TRBV7-3	TRBD1	.	TRBJ1-6	TGTGCCAGCAGCTCCCAACCACAGGGGTTCGATTCACCCCTCCACTTT	CASSSQPQGFDSPLHF
TRBV5-4	.	.	TRBJ2-7	TGTGCCAGCAGCTTGGCCTCAGGGTACGAGCAGTACTTC	CASSLASGYEQYF
TRBV6-1	.	.	TRBJ1-1	TGTGCCAGCAGTGGCCAACCGGGACAAGACACTGAAGCTTTCTTT	CASSGQPGQDTEAFF
TRBV19	TRBD1	.	TRBJ1-5	TGTGCCAGTAGCAGAACAGGGGATAGCAATCAGCCCCAGCATTTT	CASSRTGDSNQPQHF
TRBV7-9	.	.	TRBJ1-2	TGTGCCAGCAGCTTGGGCCTTCTCGCCTATGGCTACACCTTC	CASSLGLLAYGYTF
TRBV7-9	.	.	TRBJ1-1	TGTGCCAGCAGCTTAGAGCCGGGGATGAACACTGAAGCTTTCTTT	CASSLEPGMNTEAFF
TRBV6-4	TRBD1	few	TRBJ1-1	TGTGCCAGCAGTGACAATCCAGGGGGCATGAACACTGAAGCTTTCTTT	CASSDNPGGMNTEAFF
TRBV4-1	.	.	TRBJ2-2	TGCGCCAGCAGCCAAGCGGAGGACGGGGAGCTGTTTTTT	CASSQAEDGELFF